The 25 T cell receptor beta chains presented below share a single source sample, sequenced in a study of shared clonotypes between healthy human individuals. It was CD45RO-negative cells, positively selected for CCR7, that made up naive CD8 cells, with terminally differentiated effector memory CD45RA+ cells excluded. TCRdb's copy holds only in-frame clones and misses some; the assay was immunoSEQ multiplex PCR. The sample lists 2 million to 2.5 million clones; 90% to 95% were seen once. The material sequenced was naive CD8+ T cells from PBMCs. The receptors here all came from a man younger than 35 in good health. Some clones in this sample may be carry-over from other donors' samples.

The rearrangement links TRBV9 to TRBJ2-3; 8 bases line up with TRBD1. V shed 3 bases, J shed 3 bases, and the junction held 15 bases outside the gene matches. Germline V CDR1 and CDR2: SGDLS, YYNGEE. The CDR3 spans 18 residues. This CDR3 reads CASSAPISGGARTDTQYF. The DNA of the CDR3 is TGTGCCAGCAGCGCGCCGATTTCAGGGGGCGCGAGGACAGATACGCAGTATTTT.

The chain joins TRBV2 to TRBJ1-1; no clear D. Per the germline V gene, CDR1 is SNHLY and CDR2 is FYNNEI. The CDR3 is 12 amino acids. With 6 bases removed from V and 2 bases from J, the gap between germline ends came to 7 bases. This chain's CDR3 is CASRTSNTEAFF. The CDR3 DNA follows: TGTGCCAGCAGGACATCTAACACTGAAGCTTTCTTT.

Turning to this clone: This CDR3 is also generated by other DNA sequences in the sample. CDR3 region: CASSQRTGSSYEQYF. The DNA for the CDR3 is TGCGCCAGCAGCCAAAGGACAGGGAGCTCCTACGAGCAGTACTTC. The V gene is TRBV4-1, the J gene TRBJ2-7; 8 nucleotides match TRBD1. Germline lookup yields CDR1 MGHRA and CDR2 YSYEKL. This CDR3 contains 15 residues. V shed 2 bases and J 0 bases; nucleotides not matched to a gene: 3.

This chain uses TRBV4-2 with TRBJ1-1, with 10 bases that match TRBD1. J lost 3 bases, V lost 0 bases, and 13 bases had no gene match. The length of the CDR3 is 19 residues. CDR1 is LGHNA, CDR2 YNFKEQ, per germline. CDR3 sequence (DNA): TGTGCCAGCAGCCAAGACTTCAGGACAGGGGGTTCTCGGGACACTGAAGCTTTCTTT. This gives the protein CASSQDFRTGGSRDTEAFF.

A single count supports this clone. V usage is TRBV7-3 and J usage is TRBJ1-2; the match to TRBD1 covers 7 bases. The junction had 10 bases not matched to a gene; V was cut back by 5 bases and J by 4 bases. This CDR3 comprises 15 residues. The germline V gene has CDR1 SGHTA and CDR2 FQGTGA. CDR3 loop: CASSPQTGSGYGYTF. The CDR3 region has the DNA TGTGCCAGCAGCCCTCAGACAGGGTCCGGCTATGGCTACACCTTC.

The chain carries TRBV19 and TRBJ2-1, with 10 bases that match TRBD1. CDR1 LNHDA and CDR2 SQIVND come from the germline V gene (reference sequence). Losses at the gene ends were 7 bases for V and 2 bases for J; bases not matched to a gene: 5. This CDR3 is built from 15 residues. The CDR3 DNA sequence: TGTGCCAGTACTACAGGGACAGGGGCCTACAATGAGCAGTTCTTC. Translating gives CASTTGTGAYNEQFF.

In its sample, this clone was seen a few times. The V gene is TRBV9, the J gene TRBJ2-2; unclear D gene. The ends were cut back, 4 bases at V and 3 bases at J, with 13 bases in the middle. From germline, CDR1 is SGDLS and CDR2 YYNGEE. This CDR3 is 15 amino acids long. CDR3 bases: TGTGCCAGCAGCCGAGGCGGTGCGGACACCGGGGAGCTGTTTTTT. This codes for CASSRGGADTGELFF.

This clone was found a few times. This chain connects TRBV2 to TRBJ1-1; 7 nucleotides align to TRBD1. The CDR3 has 14 amino acids. The V gene end was trimmed by 3 bases and the J gene end by 10 bases; junction bases not matched to a gene: 11. The V gene's germline CDR1 is SNHLY and CDR2 FYNNEI. The CDR3 loop is CASSETGSIYGAFF. CDR3 bases: TGTGCCAGCAGTGAGACAGGGTCTATCTATGGAGCTTTCTTT.

This chain connects TRBV15 to TRBJ2-1; either TRBD1 or TRBD2 may fit D (5 bases each). Germline V CDR1 and CDR2: LNHNV, YYDKDF (reference sequence). Trimming stripped 0 bases from V and 5 bases from J, with 17 bases between. The CDR3 spans 17 residues. CDR3 sequence (DNA): TGTGCCACCAGCAGAGATTGGGGTGGGCAGGGAGACAATGAGCAGTTCTTC. It specifies CATSRDWGGQGDNEQFF.

The genes are TRBV5-5 and TRBJ2-7; the D is unclear. Germline lookup yields CDR1 SGHKS and CDR2 YYEKEE (reference sequence). This CDR3 contains 14 residues. Deletions cut 2 bases from V and 0 bases from J, with 9 bases between. The CDR3 is CASSFTPPSYEQYF. In DNA, the CDR3 is TGTGCCAGCAGCTTTACCCCCCCCTCCTACGAGCAGTACTTC.

The chain combines TRBV19 with TRBJ1-1, with D unresolved. Germline-derived CDR1 and CDR2 are LNHDA and SQIVND (reference sequence). The CDR3 sequence is 14 residues long. Trimming removed 5 bases from V and 0 bases from J, with 10 bases in between. The CDR3 region is CASSFRDMNTEAFF. The CDR3 bases are TGTGCCAGTAGTTTTCGTGACATGAACACTGAAGCTTTCTTT. Using reference TRBV19 and TRBJ1-1 for the parts outside the CDR3, the full variable domain is DGGITQSPKYLFRKEGQNVTLSCEQNLNHDAMYWYRQDPGQGLRLIYYSQIVNDFQKGDIAEGYSVSREKKESFPLTVTSAQKNPTAFYLCASSFRDMNTEAFFGQGTRLTVV.

The chain has TRBV7-9 and TRBJ2-2; D gene ambiguous. The germline V gene has CDR1 SEHNR and CDR2 FQNEAQ (reference sequence). The CDR3 is made up of 14 amino acids. V was trimmed by 0 bases and J by 5 bases, leaving 7 bases between them. In DNA form, the CDR3 reads TGTGCCAGCAGCTTAGCGGATGGGACCGGGGAGCTGTTTTTT. Encoded protein: CASSLADGTGELFF.

The chain has TRBV4-3 and TRBJ2-5; 7 bases align to TRBD1. The CDR3 is 15 amino acids. From germline, CDR1 is LGHNA and CDR2 YSLEER. V was pared by 2 bases and J by 5 bases, with 8 bases of the junction left unmatched. The CDR3 spells CASSQKGATGETQYF. Written as DNA, the CDR3 is TGCGCCAGCAGCCAAAAGGGGGCCACAGGGGAGACCCAGTACTTC.

The chain uses TRBV7-9 and TRBJ1-1, with D possibly matching TRBD1 (5 bases). CDR3 length: 15 residues. V shed 1 base and J shed 5 bases, with 14 bases lying between them. The germline CDR1 and CDR2 sequences are SEHNR and FQNEAQ (reference sequence). The chain's CDR3 is CASSLVGSGGTEAFF. The DNA for the CDR3 is TGTGCCAGCAGCTTAGTTGGGTCCGGGGGGACTGAAGCTTTCTTT.

The chain employs TRBV5-8 and TRBJ2-1; 9 nucleotides match TRBD2. CDR3 length: 15 residues. V lost 7 bases to trimming and J lost 7 bases; unmatched junction nucleotides: 12. Germline-derived CDR1 and CDR2 are SGHTS and YDEGEE. CDR3 amino acids: CASHVREGLWNEQFF. The CDR3 DNA is TGTGCCAGCCACGTGCGGGAGGGCCTTTGGAATGAGCAGTTCTTC.

In regard to this clone: The sample has other DNA sequences that encode this CDR3 too. The V gene is TRBV7-9, the J gene TRBJ2-5, with TRBD1 matching 7 bases. This CDR3 spans 15 amino acids. In germline, CDR1 is SEHNR, CDR2 FQNEAQ (reference sequence). Trimming removed 4 bases from V and 2 bases from J; junction bases left unmatched: 7. CDR3 coding DNA: TGTGCCAGCAGCTCGAGACAGGGAGAGCAAGAGACCCAGTACTTC. Residues: CASSSRQGEQETQYF.

The chain recombines TRBV9 with TRBJ2-1; maybe TRBD2 (5 bases). The CDR3 loop spans 14 amino acids. V shed 5 bases and J shed 7 bases, with 16 bases lying between them. Germline V gives CDR1 SGDLS, CDR2 YYNGEE. In DNA, the CDR3 is TGTGCCAGCAGACCGGGAATTATTGGGAATGAGCAGTTCTTC. Amino acids: CASRPGIIGNEQFF.

This clone was detected only once. The V gene is TRBV27, the J gene TRBJ2-7; 8 bases are shared with TRBD1. This CDR3 contains 15 residues. Germline V gives CDR1 MNHEY, CDR2 SMNVEV (reference sequence). After removal of 6 bases from V and 3 bases from J, the junction contained 10 bases not matched to a gene. CDR3 sequence: CASSGGDRGLYEQYF. The CDR3 DNA reads as TGTGCCAGCAGCGGTGGTGACAGGGGCCTCTACGAGCAGTACTTC.

The chain links TRBV13 to TRBJ2-3; 7 nucleotides align to TRBD2. J was trimmed by 2 bases and V by 2 bases; bases with no gene match: 19. Germline loops: CDR1 PRHDT, CDR2 FYEKMQ (reference sequence). The CDR3 runs to 20 residues. The CDR3 DNA sequence: TGTGCCAGCAGCTTAAGGCTAGCGGAGGAGTTAGGGGAGTACACAGATACGCAGTATTTT. Amino acids: CASSLRLAEELGEYTDTQYF.

On this clone itself: The identical CDR3 is also encoded by other nucleotide sequences in the sample. The chain uses TRBV6-5 and TRBJ1-5; D not resolved. In germline, CDR1 is MNHEY, CDR2 SVGAGI. Trimming removed 0 bases at V and 4 bases at J, with 10 bases between. CDR3 size: 15 residues. The CDR3 here is CASSYSRGSNQPQHF. CDR3 bases: TGTGCCAGCAGTTACTCGCGCGGTTCGAATCAGCCCCAGCATTTT.

This chain uses TRBV28 with TRBJ2-1, with 9 nucleotides matching TRBD1. The CDR3 runs 16 residues. CDR1 MDHEN and CDR2 SYDVKM come from the germline V gene. Losses at the gene ends were 7 bases for V and 3 bases for J; bases not matched to a gene: 10. The CDR3 coding sequence is TGTGCCAGCACAGGGACAGGGCTATACCTCTACAATGAGCAGTTCTTC. It yields the protein CASTGTGLYLYNEQFF.

The chain recombines TRBV7-2 with TRBJ2-7, with TRBD2 matching 7 bases. The CDR3 totals 15 residues. The trim removed 5 bases at V and 3 bases at J, leaving 10 bases unmatched. Per the germline V gene, CDR1 is SGHTA and CDR2 is FQGNSA. In DNA form, the CDR3 reads TGTGCCAGCAGCCTCCTTGCGGCGGGGGTCTACGAGCAGTACTTC. It translates to CASSLLAAGVYEQYF.

V is TRBV7-9 and J is TRBJ2-7; no clear D. Trimming shortened V by 2 bases and J by 0 bases, and 8 bases separated the two germline ends. CDR1 SEHNR and CDR2 FQNEAQ come from the germline V gene (reference sequence). The CDR3 consists of 14 residues. DNA for the CDR3: TGTGCCAGCAGCTTATCACAAAGCTCCTACGAGCAGTACTTC. Its translation: CASSLSQSSYEQYF.

Here the CDR3 reads CASSLGTGVSTEAFF. The CDR3 DNA is TGTGCCAGCAGTTTGGGGACAGGGGTTTCCACTGAAGCTTTCTTT. This rearrangement joins TRBV27 to TRBJ1-1; 10 bases are a match to TRBD1. CDR3 length: 15 amino acids. CDR1 is MNHEY, CDR2 SMNVEV, per germline (reference sequence). The trim removed 3 bases at V and 4 bases at J, leaving 5 bases unmatched.

The J gene is TRBJ2-7, the V gene TRBV6-1; the D gene could be TRBD1 or TRBD2 (6 bases each). Looked up from germline, CDR1 is MNHNS and CDR2 is SASEGT. The CDR3 contains 15 residues. Trimming cost V 7 bases and J 5 bases, with 21 bases left between them. The CDR3 protein is CASTLRGLALDEQYF. CDR3 nucleotide sequence: TGTGCCAGCACCCTCAGGGGTCTAGCGTTGGACGAGCAGTACTTC.